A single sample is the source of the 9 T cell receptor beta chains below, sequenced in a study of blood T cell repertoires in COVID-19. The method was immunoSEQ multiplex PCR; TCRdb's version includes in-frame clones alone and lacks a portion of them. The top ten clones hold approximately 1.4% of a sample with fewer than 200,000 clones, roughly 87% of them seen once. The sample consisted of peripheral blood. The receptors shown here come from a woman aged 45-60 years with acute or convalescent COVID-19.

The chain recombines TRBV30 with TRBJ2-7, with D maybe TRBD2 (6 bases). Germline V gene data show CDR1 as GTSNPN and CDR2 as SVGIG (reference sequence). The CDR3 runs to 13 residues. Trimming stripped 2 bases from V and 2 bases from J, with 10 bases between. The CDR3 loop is CAWSLGLTYEQYF. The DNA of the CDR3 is TGTGCCTGGAGTTTGGGACTTACCTACGAGCAGTACTTC.

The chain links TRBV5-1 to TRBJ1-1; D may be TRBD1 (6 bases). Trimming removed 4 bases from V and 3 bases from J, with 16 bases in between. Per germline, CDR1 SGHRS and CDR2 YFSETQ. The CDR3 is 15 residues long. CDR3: CASSPGGTLDTEAFF. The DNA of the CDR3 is TGCGCCAGCAGCCCGGGGGGGACACTCGACACTGAAGCTTTCTTT.

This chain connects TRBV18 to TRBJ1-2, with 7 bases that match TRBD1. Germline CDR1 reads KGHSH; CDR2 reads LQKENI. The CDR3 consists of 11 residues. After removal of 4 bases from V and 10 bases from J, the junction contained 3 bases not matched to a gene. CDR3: CASSHQGDYTF. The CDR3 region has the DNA TGTGCCAGCTCACACCAGGGGGACTACACCTTC.

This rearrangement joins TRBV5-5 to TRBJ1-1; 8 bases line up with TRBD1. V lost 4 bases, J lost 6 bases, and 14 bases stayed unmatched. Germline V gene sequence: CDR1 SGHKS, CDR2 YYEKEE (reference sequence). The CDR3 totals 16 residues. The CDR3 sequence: CASSPGAQGASSEAFF. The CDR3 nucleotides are TGTGCCAGCAGCCCAGGAGCTCAGGGGGCTTCATCTGAAGCTTTCTTT. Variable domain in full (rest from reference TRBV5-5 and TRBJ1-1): DAGVTQSPTHLIKTRGQQVTLRCSPISGHKSVSWYQQVLGQGPQFIFQYYEKEERGRGNFPDRFSARQFPNYSSELNVNALLLGDSALYLCASSPGAQGASSEAFFGQGTRLTVV.

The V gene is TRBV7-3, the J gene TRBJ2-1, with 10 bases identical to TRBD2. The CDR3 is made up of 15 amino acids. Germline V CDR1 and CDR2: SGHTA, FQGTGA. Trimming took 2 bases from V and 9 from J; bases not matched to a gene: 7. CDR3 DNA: TGTGCCAGCAGCTTACTAGCGGGGGCGCCGGGTGAGCAGTTCTTC. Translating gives CASSLLAGAPGEQFF.

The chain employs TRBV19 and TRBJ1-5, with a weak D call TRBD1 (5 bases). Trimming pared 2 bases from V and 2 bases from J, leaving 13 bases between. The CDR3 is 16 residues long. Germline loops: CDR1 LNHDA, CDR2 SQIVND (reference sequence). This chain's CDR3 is CASSIPPGMGNQPQHF. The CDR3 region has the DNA TGTGCCAGTAGTATACCGCCAGGGATGGGCAATCAGCCCCAGCATTTT.

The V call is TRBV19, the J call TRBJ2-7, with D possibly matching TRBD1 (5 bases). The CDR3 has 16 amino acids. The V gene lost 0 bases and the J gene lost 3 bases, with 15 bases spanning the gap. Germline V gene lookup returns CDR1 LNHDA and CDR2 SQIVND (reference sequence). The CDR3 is CASSIDPRKGFYEQYF. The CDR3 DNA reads TGTGCCAGTAGTATAGACCCTCGCAAGGGGTTCTACGAGCAGTACTTC.

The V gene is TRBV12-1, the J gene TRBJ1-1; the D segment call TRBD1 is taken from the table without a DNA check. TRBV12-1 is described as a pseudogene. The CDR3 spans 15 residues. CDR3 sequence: CASSLRTGKRTEAFF. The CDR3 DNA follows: TGTGCCAGCAGCCTACGGACAGGGAAAAGAACTGAAGCTTTCTTT.

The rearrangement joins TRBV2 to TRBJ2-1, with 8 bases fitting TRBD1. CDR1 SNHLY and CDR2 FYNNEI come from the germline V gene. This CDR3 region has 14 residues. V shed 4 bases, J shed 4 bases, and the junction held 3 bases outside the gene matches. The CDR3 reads CASSGQGLYNEQFF. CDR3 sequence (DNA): TGTGCCAGCAGTGGACAGGGGCTATACAATGAGCAGTTCTTC.